The 9 T cell receptor beta chains below come from one sample, sequenced in a study of spatial heterogeneity in lung cancer. MiXCR was run by TCRdb on the 5' RACE reads, yielding one entry per CDR3 protein. The sample includes about 5,800 distinct CDR3 sequences, less than 15% seen only once; the top ten take just over 20%. Time point indicated: sample taken at primary tumor resection. Source: normal lung tissue next to the tumor, taken at surgery. Receptors were obtained from a female donor with early-stage non-small cell lung cancer.

By proportion, this clonotype is medium-sized (0.01 to 0.1%). The V call is TRBV6-6, the J call TRBJ1-6, with 8 nucleotides matching TRBD1. With V trimmed by 5 bases and J by 10 bases, 4 bases remained unmatched. The CDR3 is 13 residues long. Germline loops: CDR1 MNHNY, CDR2 SVGAGI (reference sequence). CDR3 sequence: CASSQGQDSPLHF. Written as DNA, the CDR3 is TGTGCCAGCAGTCAGGGACAGGACTCACCCCTCCACTTT.

This clonotype was recorded a few times. The chain has TRBV7-9 and TRBJ2-7; a weak D match, TRBD1 (5 bases). The CDR3 is 13 residues long. From germline, CDR1 is SEHNR and CDR2 FQNEAQ (reference sequence). V lost 5 bases and J lost 3, with 11 bases in between. Written as DNA, the CDR3 is TGTGCCAGCAGCCCAGGGTCCTTCTACGAGCAGTACTTC. Its translation: CASSPGSFYEQYF.

This clonotype was observed at least ten times. The V call is TRBV5-1, the J call TRBJ1-1; possible D gene TRBD1, 6 bases. The germline V and J ends were trimmed by 4 bases and 1 base, with 14 bases remaining between them. Germline CDR1 SGHRS, CDR2 YFSETQ. The length of the CDR3 is 15 residues. DNA for the CDR3: TGCGCCAGCAGCCTAGTAGGGGGGACGAACACTGAAGCTTTCTTT. Its translation: CASSLVGGTNTEAFF. The entire variable domain, with the rest obtained from reference TRBV5-1 and TRBJ1-1, is as follows: KAGVTQTPRYLIKTRGQQVTLSCSPISGHRSVSWYQQTPGQGLQFLFEYFSETQRNKGNFPGRFSGRQFSNSRSEMNVSTLELGDSALYLCASSLVGGTNTEAFFGQGTRLTVV.

This clonotype appeared a few times. The genes are TRBV7-9 and TRBJ2-7; possible D gene TRBD1, 5 bases. This CDR3 spans 13 amino acids. Germline CDR1 and CDR2: SEHNR and FQNEAQ (reference sequence). Between the trimmed V and J ends, which lost 6 bases and 2 bases, there was a span of 11 bases. CDR3 DNA: TGTGCCAGCAGTAGGCAGGGAACCTACGAGCAGTACTTC. Translation: CASSRQGTYEQYF.

By share of the sample, this clonotype is medium-sized. The rearrangement joins TRBV5-1 to TRBJ2-3; either TRBD1 or TRBD2 may fit D (5 bases each). CDR1 and CDR2 from the germline V gene are SGHRS and YFSETQ. There are 13 residues in the CDR3. V lost 4 bases, J lost 5 bases, and 11 bases lay in between. For the CDR3, the DNA is TGCGCCAGCAGCATGGGGGATGGAGATACGCAGTATTTT. Translating it yields CASSMGDGDTQYF. Full variable domain (remainder filled in from reference TRBV5-1 and TRBJ2-3): KAGVTQTPRYLIKTRGQQVTLSCSPISGHRSVSWYQQTPGQGLQFLFEYFSETQRNKGNFPGRFSGRQFSNSRSEMNVSTLELGDSALYLCASSMGDGDTQYFGPGTRLTVL.

This clonotype was picked up one time. The chain is built from TRBV12-3 or TRBV12-4 and TRBJ2-1, with no clear D. This CDR3 is 13 amino acids long. V lost 7 bases and J 6 bases, leaving 13 bases between the germline ends. CDR3 amino acids: CASTLGTSNEQFF. CDR3 DNA sequence: TGTGCCAGCACCCTAGGCACTTCCAATGAGCAGTTCTTC.

This clonotype was counted only a few times. V usage is TRBV6-2 or TRBV6-3 and J usage is TRBJ2-1, with TRBD2 matching 12 bases. After removal of 5 bases from V and 6 bases from J, the junction contained 5 bases not matched to a gene. The CDR3 is made up of 15 amino acids. Germline V gives CDR1 MNHEY, CDR2 SVGEGT. The CDR3 reads CASSTPGLAGNEQFF. CDR3 coding DNA: TGTGCCAGCAGTACCCCGGGACTAGCGGGCAATGAGCAGTTCTTC.

CDR3 nucleotides: TGTGCCAGCAGCGTTCAAAGCCTAGCCCTCCACTTT. This encodes CASSVQSLALHF. The V call is TRBV7-2, the J call TRBJ1-6; D not resolved. Trimming removed 5 bases from V and 14 bases from J, with 13 bases in between. Germline assignment: CDR1 SGHTA and CDR2 FQGNSA. The CDR3 contains 12 residues.

This clonotype has at least ten counts. This chain's CDR3 is CSVEDSWGQPQHF. CDR3 in DNA: TGCAGCGTTGAAGATTCGTGGGGTCAGCCCCAGCATTTT. This rearrangement joins TRBV29-1 to TRBJ1-5; no firm D call. The germline V gene has CDR1 SQVTM and CDR2 ANQGSEA. V gave up 0 bases and J gave up 6 bases, with 9 bases separating them. The CDR3 runs 13 residues.